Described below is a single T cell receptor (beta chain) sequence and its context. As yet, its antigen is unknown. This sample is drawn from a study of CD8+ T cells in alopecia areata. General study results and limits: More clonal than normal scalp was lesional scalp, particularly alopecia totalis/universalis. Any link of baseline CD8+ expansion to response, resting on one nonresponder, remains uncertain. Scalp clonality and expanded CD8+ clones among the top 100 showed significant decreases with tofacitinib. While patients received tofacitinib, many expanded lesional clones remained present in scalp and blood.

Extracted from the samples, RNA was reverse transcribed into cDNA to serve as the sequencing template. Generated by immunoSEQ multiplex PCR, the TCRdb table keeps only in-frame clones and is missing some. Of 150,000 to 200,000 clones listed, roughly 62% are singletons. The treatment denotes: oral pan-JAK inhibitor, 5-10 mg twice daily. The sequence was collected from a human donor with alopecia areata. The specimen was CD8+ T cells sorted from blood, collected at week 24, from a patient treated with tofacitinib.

This CDR3 reads CATSPRRTGSHEQYF. Here the CDR3 DNA reads TGTGCCACCAGCCCGAGGCGAACAGGGTCCCACGAGCAGTACTTC. The chain joins TRBV15 to TRBJ2-7; D is possibly TRBD1 (6 bases). The CDR3 contains 15 residues. V was trimmed by 5 bases and J by 5 bases, leaving 19 bases between them. In germline, CDR1 is LNHNV, CDR2 YYDKDF (reference sequence).